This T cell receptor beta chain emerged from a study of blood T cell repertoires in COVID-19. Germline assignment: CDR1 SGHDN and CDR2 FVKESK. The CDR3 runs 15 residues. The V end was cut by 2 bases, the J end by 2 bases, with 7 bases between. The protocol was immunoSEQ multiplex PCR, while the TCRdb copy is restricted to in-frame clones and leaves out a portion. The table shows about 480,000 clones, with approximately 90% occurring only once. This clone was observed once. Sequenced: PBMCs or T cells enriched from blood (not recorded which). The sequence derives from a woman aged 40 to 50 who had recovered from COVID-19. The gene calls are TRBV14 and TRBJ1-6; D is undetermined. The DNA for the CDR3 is TGTGCCAGCAGCCAACGGGTGACCTATAATTCACCCCTCCACTTT. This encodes CASSQRVTYNSPLHF.